The 8 T cell receptor beta chains given below trace back to one sample, sequenced in a study of blood T cell repertoires in COVID-19. Libraries were prepared by immunoSEQ multiplex PCR; TCRdb keeps only in-frame clonotypes and omits some of them. The sample records about 50,000 clones, about three quarters being singletons. Sequenced sample: peripheral blood. The source of these receptors is a man aged 65 to 85 with active or convalescent COVID-19.

The chain employs TRBV5-1 and TRBJ2-3; TRBD2 aligns across 11 bases. Germline-derived CDR1 and CDR2 are SGHRS and YFSETQ. Unmatched junction bases numbered 2, after V lost 3 bases and J lost 2 bases. The CDR3 has 15 amino acids. The CDR3 region is CASSSSGGTTDTQYF. The CDR3 nucleotides are TGCGCCAGCAGCTCTAGCGGGGGGACCACAGATACGCAGTATTTT.

The chain combines TRBV28 with TRBJ1-5, with D unresolved. The CDR3 runs to 12 residues. Trimming left V 6 bases short and J 9 bases short, with 12 bases between. Germline values: CDR1 MDHEN, CDR2 SYDVKM. The CDR3, as DNA: TGTGCCAGCAGAAAATCGGGGTCGCCCCAGCATTTT. This codes for CASRKSGSPQHF.

This chain links TRBV19 with TRBJ1-3; D is unclear. V lost 5 bases to trimming and J lost 4 bases, with 18 bases between them. CDR1 LNHDA and CDR2 SQIVND come from the germline V gene (reference sequence). The CDR3 sequence is 16 residues long. The CDR3: CASSPVSPSRGNTIYF. CDR3 bases: TGTGCCAGTAGTCCCGTCTCGCCGTCGAGGGGAAACACCATATATTTT.

V and J are TRBV12-3 or TRBV12-4 and TRBJ2-7; 10 bases line up with TRBD2. CDR3 length: 13 amino acids. J lost 4 bases, V lost 5 bases, and 2 bases had no gene match. This CDR3 is CASSPLAGYEQYF. The CDR3 nucleotides read TGTGCCAGCAGTCCACTAGCGGGGTACGAGCAGTACTTC.

The rearrangement uses TRBV27 and TRBJ2-1, with 9 bases matching TRBD1. CDR3 length equals 19 residues. V gave up 6 bases and J gave up 2 bases; unmatched junction bases: 17. The germline V gene encodes CDR1 MNHEY and CDR2 SMNVEV (reference sequence). Written as DNA, the CDR3 is TGTGCCAGCAGCCCATTTTTTTACCGGGACAGGGATGCCTACAATGAGCAGTTCTTC. As protein: CASSPFFYRDRDAYNEQFF.

This chain links TRBV27 with TRBJ2-1; perhaps TRBD2 as D (6 bases). V was shortened by 3 bases and J by 4 bases, with 10 bases between the two germline ends. The CDR3 extends over 14 amino acids. The germline CDR1 and CDR2 sequences are MNHEY and SMNVEV (reference sequence). The CDR3, as DNA: TGTGCCAGCAGTTTCAGCGGGCCATACAATGAGCAGTTCTTC. Translation gives CASSFSGPYNEQFF.

This chain connects TRBV29-1 to TRBJ2-7, with D perhaps matching TRBD1 (7 bases). Trimming pared 5 bases from V and 13 bases from J, leaving 18 bases between. The CDR3 has 11 amino acids. Germline-derived CDR1 and CDR2 are SQVTM and ANQGSEA. The CDR3 loop reads CSVLNGQEGYF. CDR3 nucleotide sequence: TGCAGCGTTCTAAACGGACAGGAGGGATACTTC.

The chain has TRBV29-1 and TRBJ1-5; D remains unclear. Germline values: CDR1 SQVTM, CDR2 ANQGSEA. The V end lost 5 bases, the J end lost 4 bases, and 15 bases lay between the germline ends. The CDR3 totals 14 residues. The CDR3 DNA reads as TGCAGCGTTAACCAGGTAAGTTGTAATCAGCCCCAGCATTTT. Translated: CSVNQVSCNQPQHF.